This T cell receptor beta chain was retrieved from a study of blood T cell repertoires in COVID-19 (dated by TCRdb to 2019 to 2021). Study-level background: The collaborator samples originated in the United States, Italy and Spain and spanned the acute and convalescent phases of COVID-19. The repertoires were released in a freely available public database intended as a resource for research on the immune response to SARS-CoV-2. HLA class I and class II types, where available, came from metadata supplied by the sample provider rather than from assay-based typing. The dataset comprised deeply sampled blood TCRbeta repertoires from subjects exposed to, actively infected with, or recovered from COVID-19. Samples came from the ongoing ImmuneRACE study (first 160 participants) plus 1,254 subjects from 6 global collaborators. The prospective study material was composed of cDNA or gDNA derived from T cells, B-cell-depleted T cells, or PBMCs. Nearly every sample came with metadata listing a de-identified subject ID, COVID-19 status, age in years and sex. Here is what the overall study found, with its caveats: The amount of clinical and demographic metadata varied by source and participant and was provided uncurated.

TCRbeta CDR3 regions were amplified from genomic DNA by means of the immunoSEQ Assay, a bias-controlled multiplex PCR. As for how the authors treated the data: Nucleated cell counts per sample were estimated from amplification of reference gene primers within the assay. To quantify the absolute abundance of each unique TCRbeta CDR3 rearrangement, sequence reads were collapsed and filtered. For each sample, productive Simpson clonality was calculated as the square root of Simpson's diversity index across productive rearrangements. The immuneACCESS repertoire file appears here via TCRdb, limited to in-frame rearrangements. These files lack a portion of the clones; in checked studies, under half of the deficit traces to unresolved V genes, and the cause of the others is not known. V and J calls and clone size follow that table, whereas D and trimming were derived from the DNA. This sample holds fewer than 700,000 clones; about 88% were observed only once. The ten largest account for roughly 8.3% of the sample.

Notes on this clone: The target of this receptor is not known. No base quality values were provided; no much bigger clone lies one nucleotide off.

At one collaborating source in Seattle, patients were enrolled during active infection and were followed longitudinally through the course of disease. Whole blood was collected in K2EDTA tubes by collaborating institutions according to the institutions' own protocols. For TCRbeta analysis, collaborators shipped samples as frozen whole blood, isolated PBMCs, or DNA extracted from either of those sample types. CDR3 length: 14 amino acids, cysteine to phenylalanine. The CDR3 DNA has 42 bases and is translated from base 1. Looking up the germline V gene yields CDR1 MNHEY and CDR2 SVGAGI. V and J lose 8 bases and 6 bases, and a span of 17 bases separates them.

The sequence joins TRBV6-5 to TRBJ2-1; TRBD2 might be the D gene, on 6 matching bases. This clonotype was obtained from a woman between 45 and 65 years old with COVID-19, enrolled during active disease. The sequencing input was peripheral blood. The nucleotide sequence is TGTGCCAGCCTCTTGACCGGGACTGCCAATGAGCAGTTCTTC. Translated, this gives CASLLTGTANEQFF.